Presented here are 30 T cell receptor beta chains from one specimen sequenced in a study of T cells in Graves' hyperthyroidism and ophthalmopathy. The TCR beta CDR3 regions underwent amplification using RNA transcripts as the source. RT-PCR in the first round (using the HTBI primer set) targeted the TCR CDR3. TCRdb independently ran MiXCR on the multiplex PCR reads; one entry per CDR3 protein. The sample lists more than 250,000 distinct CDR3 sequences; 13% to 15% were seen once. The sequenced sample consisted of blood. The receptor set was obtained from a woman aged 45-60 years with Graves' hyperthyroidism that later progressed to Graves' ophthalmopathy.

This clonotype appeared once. The CDR3 protein is CASSRDWVNGANVLTF. CDR3 nucleotides: TGTGCCAGTAGTAGGGACTGGGTAAATGGGGCCAACGTCCTGACTTTC. The V gene is TRBV19, the J gene TRBJ2-6, with a weak D call TRBD2 (6 bases). CDR1 LNHDA and CDR2 SQIVND come from the germline V gene (reference sequence). Trimming took off 4 bases at V and 3 bases at J, with 13 bases between the two ends. This CDR3 region has 16 residues.

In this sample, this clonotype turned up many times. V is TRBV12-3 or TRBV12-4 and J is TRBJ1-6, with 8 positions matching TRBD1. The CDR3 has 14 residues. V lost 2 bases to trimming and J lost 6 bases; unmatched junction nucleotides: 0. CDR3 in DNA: TGTGCCAGCAGTTTACAGGGGGCTAATTCACCCCTCCACTTT. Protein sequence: CASSLQGANSPLHF.

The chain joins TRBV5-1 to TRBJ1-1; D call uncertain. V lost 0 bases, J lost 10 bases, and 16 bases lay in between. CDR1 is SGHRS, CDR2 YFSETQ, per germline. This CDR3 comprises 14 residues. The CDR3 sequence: CASSLESLSDPAFF. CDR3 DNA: TGCGCCAGCAGCTTGGAATCGCTCTCCGACCCAGCTTTCTTT.

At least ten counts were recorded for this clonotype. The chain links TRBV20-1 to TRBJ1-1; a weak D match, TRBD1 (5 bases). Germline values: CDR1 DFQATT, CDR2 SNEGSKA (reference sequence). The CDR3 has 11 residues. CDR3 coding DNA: TGCAGCGGCAGGGCTTACACTGAAGCTTTCTTT. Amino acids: CSGRAYTEAFF.

CDR3 coding DNA: TGTGCCAGCAGTGAACTGTCACAGCCCCAGCATTTT. Protein product: CASSELSQPQHF. The chain has TRBV28 and TRBJ1-5; D unclear. This CDR3 is built from 12 residues. Germline V gives CDR1 MDHEN, CDR2 SYDVKM. Trimming shortened V by 5 bases and J by 7 bases, and 9 bases separated the two germline ends.

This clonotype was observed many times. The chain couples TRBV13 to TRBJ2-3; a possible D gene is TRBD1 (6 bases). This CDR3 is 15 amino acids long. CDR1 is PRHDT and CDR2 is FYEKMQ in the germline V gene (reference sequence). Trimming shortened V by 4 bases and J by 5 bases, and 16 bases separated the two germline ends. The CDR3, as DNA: TGTGCCAGCAGCTCAACAGGGATCACAAAAGATACGCAGTATTTT. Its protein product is CASSSTGITKDTQYF. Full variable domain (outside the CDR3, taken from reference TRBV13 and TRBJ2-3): AAGVIQSPRHLIKEKRETATLKCYPIPRHDTVYWYQQGPGQDPQFLISFYEKMQSDKGSIPDRFSAQQFSDYHSELNMSSLELGDSALYFCASSSTGITKDTQYFGPGTRLTVL.

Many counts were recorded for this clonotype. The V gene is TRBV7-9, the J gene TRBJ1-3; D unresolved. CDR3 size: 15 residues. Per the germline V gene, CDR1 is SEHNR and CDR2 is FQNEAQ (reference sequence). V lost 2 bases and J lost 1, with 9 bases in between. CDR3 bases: TGTGCCAGCAGCTTAATTGCAGTTTCTGGAAACACCATATATTTT. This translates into CASSLIAVSGNTIYF. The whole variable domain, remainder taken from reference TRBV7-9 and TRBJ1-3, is DTGVSQNPRHKITKRGQNVTFRCDPISEHNRLYWYRQTLGQGPEFLTYFQNEAQLEKSRLLSDRFSAERPKGSFSTLEIQRTEQGDSAMYLCASSLIAVSGNTIYFGEGSWLTVV.

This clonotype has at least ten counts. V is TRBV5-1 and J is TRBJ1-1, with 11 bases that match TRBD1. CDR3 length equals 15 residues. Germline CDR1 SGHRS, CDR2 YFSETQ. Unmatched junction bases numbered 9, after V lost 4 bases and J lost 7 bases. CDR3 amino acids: CASSGPGQGAGEAFF. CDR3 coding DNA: TGCGCCAGCAGCGGACCCGGACAGGGGGCGGGTGAAGCTTTCTTT.

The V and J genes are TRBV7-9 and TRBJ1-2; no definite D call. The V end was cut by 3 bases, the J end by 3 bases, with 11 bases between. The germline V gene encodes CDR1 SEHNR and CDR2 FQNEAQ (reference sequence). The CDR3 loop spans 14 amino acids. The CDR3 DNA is TGTGCCAGCAGCTTGGGCGGCCCAGACTATGGCTACACCTTC. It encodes CASSLGGPDYGYTF. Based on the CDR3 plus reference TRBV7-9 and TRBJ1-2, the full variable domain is DTGVSQNPRHKITKRGQNVTFRCDPISEHNRLYWYRQTLGQGPEFLTYFQNEAQLEKSRLLSDRFSAERPKGSFSTLEIQRTEQGDSAMYLCASSLGGPDYGYTFGSGTRLTVV.

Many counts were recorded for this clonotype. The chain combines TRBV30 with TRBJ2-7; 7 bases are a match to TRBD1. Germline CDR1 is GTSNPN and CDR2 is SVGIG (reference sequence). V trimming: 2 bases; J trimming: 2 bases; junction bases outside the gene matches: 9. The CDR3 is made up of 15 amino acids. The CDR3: CAWSLIQGSAYEQYF. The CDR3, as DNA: TGTGCCTGGAGTCTAATACAGGGGAGCGCCTACGAGCAGTACTTC.

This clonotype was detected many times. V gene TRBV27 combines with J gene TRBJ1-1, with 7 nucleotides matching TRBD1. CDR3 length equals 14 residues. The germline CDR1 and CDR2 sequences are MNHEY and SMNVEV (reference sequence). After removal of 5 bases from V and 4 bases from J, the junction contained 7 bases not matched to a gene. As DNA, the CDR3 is TGTGCCAGCAGTCTTTCTCGGGACAGCACTGAAGCTTTCTTT. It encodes CASSLSRDSTEAFF.

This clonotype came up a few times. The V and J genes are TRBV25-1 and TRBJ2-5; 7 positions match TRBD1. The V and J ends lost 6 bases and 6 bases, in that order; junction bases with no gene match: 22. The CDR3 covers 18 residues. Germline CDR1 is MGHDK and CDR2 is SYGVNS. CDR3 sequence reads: CASSAITGALLDGKTQYF. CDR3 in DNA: TGTGCCAGCAGCGCCATTACAGGGGCCCTTCTGGATGGGAAGACCCAGTACTTC. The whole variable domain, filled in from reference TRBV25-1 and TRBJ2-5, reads EADIYQTPRYLVIGTGKKITLECSQTMGHDKMYWYQQDPGMELHLIHYSYGVNSTEKGDLSSESTVSRIRTEHFPLTLESARPSHTSQYLCASSAITGALLDGKTQYFGPGTRLLVL.

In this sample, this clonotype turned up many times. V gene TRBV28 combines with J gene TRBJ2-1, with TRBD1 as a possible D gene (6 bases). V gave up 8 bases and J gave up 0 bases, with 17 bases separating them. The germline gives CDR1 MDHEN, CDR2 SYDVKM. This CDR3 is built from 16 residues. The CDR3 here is CASGEQGWDSYNEQFF. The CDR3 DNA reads TGTGCCAGCGGTGAACAGGGTTGGGACTCCTACAATGAGCAGTTCTTC.

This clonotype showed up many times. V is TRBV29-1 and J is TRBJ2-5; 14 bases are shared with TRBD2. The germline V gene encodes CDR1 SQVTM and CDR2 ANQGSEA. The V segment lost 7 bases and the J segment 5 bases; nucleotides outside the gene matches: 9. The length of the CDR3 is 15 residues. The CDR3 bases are TGCAGCGCCGGGACTAGCGGGAGCAAGGGGGAGACCCAGTACTTC. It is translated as CSAGTSGSKGETQYF.

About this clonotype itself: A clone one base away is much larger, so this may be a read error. CDR3 sequence: CASSSGGSGGETPYF. CDR3 in DNA: TGTGCCAGCAGTTCAGGCGGAAGTGGTGGAGAGACCCCGTACTTC. This chain joins TRBV27 and TRBJ2-5; D remains ambiguous. The germline V gene encodes CDR1 MNHEY and CDR2 SMNVEV (reference sequence). CDR3 length: 15 amino acids.

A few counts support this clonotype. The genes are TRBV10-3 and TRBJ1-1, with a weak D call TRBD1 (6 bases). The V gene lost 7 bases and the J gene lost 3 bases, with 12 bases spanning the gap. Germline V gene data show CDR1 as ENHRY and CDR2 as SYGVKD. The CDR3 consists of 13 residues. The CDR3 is CAITWDKYTEAFF. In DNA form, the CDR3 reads TGTGCCATCACCTGGGACAAATACACTGAAGCTTTCTTT.

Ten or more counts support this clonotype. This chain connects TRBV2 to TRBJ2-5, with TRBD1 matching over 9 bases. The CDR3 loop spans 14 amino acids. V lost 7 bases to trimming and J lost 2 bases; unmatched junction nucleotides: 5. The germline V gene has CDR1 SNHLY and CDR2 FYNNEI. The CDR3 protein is CASTSGTGQETQYF. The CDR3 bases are TGTGCCAGCACCTCTGGGACAGGGCAAGAGACCCAGTACTTC.

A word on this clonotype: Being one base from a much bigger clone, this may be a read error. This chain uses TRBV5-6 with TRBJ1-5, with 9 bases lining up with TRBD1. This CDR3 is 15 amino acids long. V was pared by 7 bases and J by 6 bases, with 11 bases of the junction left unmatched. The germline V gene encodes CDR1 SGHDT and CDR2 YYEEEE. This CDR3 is CASGLKDRGGQPQHF. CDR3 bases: TGTGCCAGCGGCCTGAAGGACAGGGGAGGTCAGCCCCAGCATTTT.

Here the CDR3 DNA reads TGTGCCAGCAGTTTGATTGCAGGCGCGAATTCACCCCTCCACTTT. Protein sequence: CASSLIAGANSPLHF. The rearrangement links TRBV28 to TRBJ1-6; D unclear. The CDR3 sequence is 15 residues long. The germline V gene has CDR1 MDHEN and CDR2 SYDVKM. The germline V and J ends were trimmed by 3 bases and 7 bases, with 13 bases remaining between them.

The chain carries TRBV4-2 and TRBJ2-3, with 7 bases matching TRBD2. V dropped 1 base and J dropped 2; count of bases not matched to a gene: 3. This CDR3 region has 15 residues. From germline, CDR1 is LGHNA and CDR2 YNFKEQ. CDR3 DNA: TGTGCCAGCAGCCAAGGACTAGCCATCACAGATACGCAGTATTTT. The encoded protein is CASSQGLAITDTQYF.

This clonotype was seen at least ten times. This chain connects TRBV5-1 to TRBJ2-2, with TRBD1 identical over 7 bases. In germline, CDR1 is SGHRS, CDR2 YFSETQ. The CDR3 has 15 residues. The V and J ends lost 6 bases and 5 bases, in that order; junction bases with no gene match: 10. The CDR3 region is CASKTETGWTGELFF. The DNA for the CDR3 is TGCGCCAGCAAAACCGAGACAGGGTGGACCGGGGAGCTGTTTTTT.

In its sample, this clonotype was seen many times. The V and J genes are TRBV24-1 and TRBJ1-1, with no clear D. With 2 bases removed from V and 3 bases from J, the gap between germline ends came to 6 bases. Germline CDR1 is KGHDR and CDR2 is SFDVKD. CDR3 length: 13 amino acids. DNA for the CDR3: TGTGCCACCAGTGATTCACTGGACACTGAAGCTTTCTTT. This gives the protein CATSDSLDTEAFF.

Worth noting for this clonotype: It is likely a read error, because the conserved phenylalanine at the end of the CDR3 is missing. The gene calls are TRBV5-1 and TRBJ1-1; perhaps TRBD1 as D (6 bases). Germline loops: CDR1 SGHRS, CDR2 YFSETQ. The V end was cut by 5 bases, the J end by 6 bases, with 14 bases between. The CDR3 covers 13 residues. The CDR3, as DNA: TGCGCCAGCAGTTACGTACAGGGCGCTGAAGCTTTCCTT. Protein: CASSYVQGAEAFL.

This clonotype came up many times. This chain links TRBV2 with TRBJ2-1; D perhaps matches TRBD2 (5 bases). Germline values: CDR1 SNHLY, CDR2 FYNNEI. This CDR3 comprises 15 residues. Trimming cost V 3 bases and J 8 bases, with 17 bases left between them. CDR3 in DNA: TGTGCCAGCAGTGAGGGTAGCGCAGCCTGGGATGAGCAGTTCTTC. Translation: CASSEGSAAWDEQFF. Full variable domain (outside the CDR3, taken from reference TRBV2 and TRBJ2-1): EPEVTQTPSHQVTQMGQEVILRCVPISNHLYFYWYRQILGQKVEFLVSFYNNEISEKSEIFDDQFSVERPDGSNFTLKIRSTKLEDSAMYFCASSEGSAAWDEQFFGPGTRLTVL.

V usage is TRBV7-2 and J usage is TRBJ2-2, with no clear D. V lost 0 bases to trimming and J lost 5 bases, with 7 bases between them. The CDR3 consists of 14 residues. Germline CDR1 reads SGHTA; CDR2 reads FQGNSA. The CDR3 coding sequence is TGTGCCAGCAGCTTAGCTCGTCTTACCGGGGAGCTGTTTTTT. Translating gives CASSLARLTGELFF.

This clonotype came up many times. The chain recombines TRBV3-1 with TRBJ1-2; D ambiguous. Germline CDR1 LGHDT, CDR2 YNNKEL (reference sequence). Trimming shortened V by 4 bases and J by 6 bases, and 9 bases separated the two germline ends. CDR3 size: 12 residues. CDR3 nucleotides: TGTGCCAGCAGCCCTGGCCCGGATGGCTACACCTTC. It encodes CASSPGPDGYTF.

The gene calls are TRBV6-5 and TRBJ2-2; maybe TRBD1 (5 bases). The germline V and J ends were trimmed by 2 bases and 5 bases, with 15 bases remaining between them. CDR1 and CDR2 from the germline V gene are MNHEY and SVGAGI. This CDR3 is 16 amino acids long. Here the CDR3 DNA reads TGTGCCAGCAGTTACGGCAGTTCAGGGAATACCGGGGAGCTGTTTTTT. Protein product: CASSYGSSGNTGELFF.

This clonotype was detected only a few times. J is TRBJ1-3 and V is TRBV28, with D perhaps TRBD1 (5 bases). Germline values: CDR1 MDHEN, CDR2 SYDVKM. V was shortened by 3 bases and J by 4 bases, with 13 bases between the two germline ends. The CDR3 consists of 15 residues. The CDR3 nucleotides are TGTGCCAGCAGTTTTAATTCCCGGGGGGGAAACACCATATATTTT. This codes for CASSFNSRGGNTIYF.

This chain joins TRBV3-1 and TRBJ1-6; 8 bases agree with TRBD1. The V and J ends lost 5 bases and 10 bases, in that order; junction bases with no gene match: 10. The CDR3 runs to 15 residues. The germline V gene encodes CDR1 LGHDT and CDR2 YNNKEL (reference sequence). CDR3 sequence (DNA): TGTGCCAGCAGCACCGGACAGGGAAAAGGGTCACCCCTCCACTTT. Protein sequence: CASSTGQGKGSPLHF.

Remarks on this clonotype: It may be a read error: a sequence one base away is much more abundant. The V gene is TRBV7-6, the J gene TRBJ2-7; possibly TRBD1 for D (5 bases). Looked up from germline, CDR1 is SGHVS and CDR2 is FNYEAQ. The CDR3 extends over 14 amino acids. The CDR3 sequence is CPSSLVVQGDEQYF. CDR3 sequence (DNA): TGTCCCAGCAGCTTAGTCGTCCAGGGCGACGAGCAGTACTTC.